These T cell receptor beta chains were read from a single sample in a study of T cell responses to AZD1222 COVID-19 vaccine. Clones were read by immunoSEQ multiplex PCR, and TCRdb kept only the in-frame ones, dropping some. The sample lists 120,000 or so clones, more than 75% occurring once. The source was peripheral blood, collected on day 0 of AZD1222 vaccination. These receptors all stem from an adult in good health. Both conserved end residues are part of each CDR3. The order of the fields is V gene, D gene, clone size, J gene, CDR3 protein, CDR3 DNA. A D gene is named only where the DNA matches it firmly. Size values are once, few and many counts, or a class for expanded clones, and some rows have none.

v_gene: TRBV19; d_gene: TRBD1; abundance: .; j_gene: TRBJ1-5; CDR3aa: CASSSILGQGNQPQHF; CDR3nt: TGTGCCAGTAGTTCTATCCTGGGACAGGGCAATCAGCCCCAGCATTTT
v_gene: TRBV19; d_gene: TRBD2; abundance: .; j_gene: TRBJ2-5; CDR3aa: CASKTSGRETQYF; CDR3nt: TGTGCCAGCAAGACTAGCGGTAGGGAGACCCAGTACTTC
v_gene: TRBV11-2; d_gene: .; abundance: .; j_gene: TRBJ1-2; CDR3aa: CASSDGGNYGYTF; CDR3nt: TGTGCCAGCAGCGACGGAGGAAACTATGGCTACACCTTC
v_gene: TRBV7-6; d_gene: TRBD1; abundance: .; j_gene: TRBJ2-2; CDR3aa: CASTPTGAPTGELFF; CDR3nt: TGTGCCAGCACCCCCACAGGGGCCCCCACCGGGGAGCTGTTTTTT
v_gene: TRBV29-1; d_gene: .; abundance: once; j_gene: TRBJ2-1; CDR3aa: CSGGAGIRNEQFF; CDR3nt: TGCAGCGGGGGGGCGGGCATAAGGAATGAGCAGTTCTTC
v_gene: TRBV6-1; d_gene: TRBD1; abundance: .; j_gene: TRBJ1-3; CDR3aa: CASSEGQGSGNTIYF; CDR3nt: TGTGCCAGCAGTGAGGGACAGGGCTCTGGAAACACCATATATTTT
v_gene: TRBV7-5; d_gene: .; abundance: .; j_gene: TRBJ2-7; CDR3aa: CVRSSGTSAFIAEQYF; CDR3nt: TGTGTCAGAAGCTCCGGGACTAGCGCCTTCATTGCCGAGCAGTACTTC
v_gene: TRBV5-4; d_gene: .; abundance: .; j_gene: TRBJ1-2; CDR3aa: CASSTDMRGGYTF; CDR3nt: TGTGCCAGCAGCACGGATATGAGGGGCGGCTACACCTTC
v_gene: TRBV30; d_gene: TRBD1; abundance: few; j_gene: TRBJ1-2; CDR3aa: CAWSTGGGNYGYTF; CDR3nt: TGTGCCTGGAGTACAGGGGGGGGTAACTATGGCTACACCTTC
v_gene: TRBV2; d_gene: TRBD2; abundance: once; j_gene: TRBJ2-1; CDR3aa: CASRSTSGAYNEQFF; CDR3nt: TGTGCCAGCAGGTCGACTAGCGGAGCCTACAATGAGCAGTTCTTC
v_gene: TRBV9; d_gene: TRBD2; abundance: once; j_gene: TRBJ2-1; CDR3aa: CASTPSGGVYNEQFF; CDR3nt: TGTGCCAGCACCCCCTCGGGGGGGGTTTACAATGAGCAGTTCTTC
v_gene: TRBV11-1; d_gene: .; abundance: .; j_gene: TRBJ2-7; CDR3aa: CASSGYRGPSYEQYF; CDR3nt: TGTGCCAGCAGCGGATACCGTGGCCCCTCCTACGAGCAGTACTTC
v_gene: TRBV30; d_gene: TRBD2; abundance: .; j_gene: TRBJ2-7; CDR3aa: CAWSGLAGSYEQYF; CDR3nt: TGTGCCTGGAGTGGGCTAGCGGGGTCCTACGAGCAGTACTTC
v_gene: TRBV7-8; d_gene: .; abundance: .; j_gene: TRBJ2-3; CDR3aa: CASSFAMDTQYF; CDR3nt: TGTGCCAGCAGCTTCGCTATGGATACGCAGTATTTT
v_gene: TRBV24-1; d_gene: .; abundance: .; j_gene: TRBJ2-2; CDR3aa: CATSDQNRELFF; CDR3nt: TGTGCCACCAGTGATCAGAACCGGGAGCTGTTTTTT
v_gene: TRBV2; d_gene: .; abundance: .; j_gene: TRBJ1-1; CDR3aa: CASSEIGVGTEAFF; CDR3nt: TGTGCCAGCAGTGAGATAGGGGTAGGGACTGAAGCTTTCTTT
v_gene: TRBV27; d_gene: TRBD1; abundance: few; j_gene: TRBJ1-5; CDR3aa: CASSRGQGNQPQHF; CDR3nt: TGTGCCAGCAGTAGAGGACAGGGCAATCAGCCCCAGCATTTT
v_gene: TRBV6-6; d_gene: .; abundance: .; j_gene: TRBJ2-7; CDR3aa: CASLGGAVYEQYF; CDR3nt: TGTGCCAGCCTAGGTGGAGCAGTCTACGAGCAGTACTTC
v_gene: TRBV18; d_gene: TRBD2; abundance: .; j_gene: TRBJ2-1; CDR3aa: CASSPPPSGRSEQFF; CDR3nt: TGTGCCAGCTCACCACCCCCTAGCGGGAGGAGTGAGCAGTTCTTC
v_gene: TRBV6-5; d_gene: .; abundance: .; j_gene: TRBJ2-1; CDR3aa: CASSYSRVYNEQFF; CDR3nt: TGTGCCAGCAGTTACTCGCGAGTTTACAATGAGCAGTTCTTC
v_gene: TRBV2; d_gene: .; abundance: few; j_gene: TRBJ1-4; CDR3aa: CASSEESTGNEKLFF; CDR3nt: TGTGCCAGCAGTGAAGAGTCAACTGGAAATGAAAAACTGTTTTTT
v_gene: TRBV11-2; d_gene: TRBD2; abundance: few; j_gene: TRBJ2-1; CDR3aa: CASSLLAGTFYNEQFF; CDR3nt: TGTGCCAGCAGCTTATTAGCGGGGACCTTCTACAATGAGCAGTTCTTC
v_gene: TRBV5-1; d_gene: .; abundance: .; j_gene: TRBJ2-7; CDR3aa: CASSFGGGPGEQYF; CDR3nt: TGCGCCAGCAGCTTCGGGGGAGGACCGGGAGAGCAGTACTTC
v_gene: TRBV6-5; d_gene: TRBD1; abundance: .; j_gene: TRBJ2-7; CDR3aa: CASSYSTGTQYF; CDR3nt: TGTGCCAGCAGTTACTCGACAGGGACACAGTACTTC
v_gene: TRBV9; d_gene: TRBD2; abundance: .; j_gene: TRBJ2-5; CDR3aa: CASSPEGLAAQETQYF; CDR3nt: TGTGCCAGCAGCCCGGAGGGACTAGCGGCCCAAGAGACCCAGTACTTC
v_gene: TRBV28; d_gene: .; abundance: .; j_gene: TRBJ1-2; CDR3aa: CASSLGAYGYTF; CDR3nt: TGTGCCAGCAGTTTGGGGGCTTATGGCTACACCTTC
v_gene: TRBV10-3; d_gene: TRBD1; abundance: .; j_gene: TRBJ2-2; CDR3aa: CAIADREHTGELFF; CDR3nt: TGTGCCATCGCGGACAGGGAACACACCGGGGAGCTGTTTTTT
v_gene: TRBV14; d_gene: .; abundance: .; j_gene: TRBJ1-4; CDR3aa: CASSQESGINEKLFF; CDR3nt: TGTGCCAGCAGCCAAGAATCCGGGATTAATGAAAAACTGTTTTTT
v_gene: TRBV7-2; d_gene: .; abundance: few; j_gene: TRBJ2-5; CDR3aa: CASSLARQLQETQYF; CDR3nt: TGTGCCAGCAGCTTGGCCCGGCAGCTACAAGAGACCCAGTACTTC
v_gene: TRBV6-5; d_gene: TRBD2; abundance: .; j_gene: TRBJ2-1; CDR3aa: CASRDLAGGQVEQFF; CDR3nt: TGTGCCAGCAGAGACCTAGCGGGGGGGCAGGTTGAGCAGTTCTTC
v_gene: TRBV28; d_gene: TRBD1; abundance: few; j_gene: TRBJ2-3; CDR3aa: CASSLQGARTDTQYF; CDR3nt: TGTGCCAGCAGTTTACAGGGGGCGAGGACAGATACGCAGTATTTT
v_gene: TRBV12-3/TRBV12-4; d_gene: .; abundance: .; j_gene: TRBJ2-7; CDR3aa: CASSSGLGYEQYF; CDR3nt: TGTGCCAGCAGTTCCGGGCTGGGGTACGAGCAGTACTTC
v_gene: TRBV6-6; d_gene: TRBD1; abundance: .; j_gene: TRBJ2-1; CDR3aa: CASSALGTGNEQFF; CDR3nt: TGTGCCAGCAGTGCCCTAGGGACAGGCAATGAGCAGTTCTTC
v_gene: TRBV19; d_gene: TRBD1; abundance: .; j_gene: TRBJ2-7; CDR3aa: CASSIDSQGAYEQYF; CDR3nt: TGTGCCAGTAGTATAGATTCCCAGGGGGCCTACGAGCAGTACTTC
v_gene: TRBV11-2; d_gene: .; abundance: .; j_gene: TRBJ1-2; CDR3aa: CASSLEWGPWSGYTF; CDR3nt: TGTGCCAGCAGCTTAGAGTGGGGACCGTGGAGCGGCTACACCTTC
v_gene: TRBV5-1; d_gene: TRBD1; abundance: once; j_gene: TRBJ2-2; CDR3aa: CASSLRSTGTNTGELFF; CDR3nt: TGCGCCAGCAGCTTAAGATCGACAGGGACGAACACCGGGGAGCTGTTTTTT
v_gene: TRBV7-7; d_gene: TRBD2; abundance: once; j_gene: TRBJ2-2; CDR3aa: CASSVIAGVSGELFF; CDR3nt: TGTGCTAGCAGCGTCATAGCGGGAGTGTCCGGGGAGCTGTTTTTT
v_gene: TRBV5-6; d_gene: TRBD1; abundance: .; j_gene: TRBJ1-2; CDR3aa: CASTPGQDANYGYTF; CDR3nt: TGTGCCAGCACCCCAGGACAGGACGCTAACTATGGCTACACCTTC
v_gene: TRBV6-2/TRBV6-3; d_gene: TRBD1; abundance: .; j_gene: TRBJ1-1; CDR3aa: CASSPGQGGTEAFF; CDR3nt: TGTGCCAGCAGCCCGGGACAGGGGGGTACTGAAGCTTTCTTT
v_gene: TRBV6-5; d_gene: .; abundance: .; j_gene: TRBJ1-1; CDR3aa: CASSYSVGPNTEAFF; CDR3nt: TGTGCCAGCAGTTACTCCGTGGGCCCGAACACTGAAGCTTTCTTT
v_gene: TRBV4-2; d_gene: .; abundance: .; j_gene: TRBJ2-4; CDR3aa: CASSQGRGAIGAKNIQYF; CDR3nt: TGTGCCAGCAGCCAAGGCAGGGGGGCTATCGGGGCCAAAAACATTCAGTACTTC
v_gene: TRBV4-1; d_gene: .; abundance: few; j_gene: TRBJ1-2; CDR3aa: CASSHRGGYTF; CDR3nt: TGCGCCAGCAGCCATAGAGGTGGCTACACCTTC
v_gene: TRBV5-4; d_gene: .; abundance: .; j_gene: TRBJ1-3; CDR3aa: CASRPFGGPGNTIYF; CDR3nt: TGTGCCAGCAGGCCTTTTGGGGGGCCGGGAAACACCATATATTTT
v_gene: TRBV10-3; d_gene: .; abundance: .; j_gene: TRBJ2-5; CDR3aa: CAISESEGTVGETQYF; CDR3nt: TGTGCCATCAGTGAGTCCGAAGGGACGGTGGGGGAGACCCAGTACTTC
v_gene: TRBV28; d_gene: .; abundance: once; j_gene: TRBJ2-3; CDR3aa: CASSPSAGSTDTQYF; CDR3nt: TGTGCCAGCAGTCCTTCCGCGGGGAGCACAGATACGCAGTATTTT
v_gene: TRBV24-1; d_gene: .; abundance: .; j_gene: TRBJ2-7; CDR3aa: CASRSPGASREQYF; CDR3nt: TGTGCCTCCAGGAGTCCAGGGGCTTCTCGCGAGCAGTACTTC
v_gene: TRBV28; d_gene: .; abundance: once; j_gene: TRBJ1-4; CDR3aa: CASSFITPEDEKLFF; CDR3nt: TGTGCCAGCAGTTTTATCACCCCCGAGGATGAAAAACTGTTTTTT
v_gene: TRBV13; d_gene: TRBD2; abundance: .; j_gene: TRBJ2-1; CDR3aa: CASSSNKGLAGLSGNEQFF; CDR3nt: TGTGCCAGCAGCTCGAACAAAGGACTAGCGGGATTATCGGGCAATGAGCAGTTCTTC
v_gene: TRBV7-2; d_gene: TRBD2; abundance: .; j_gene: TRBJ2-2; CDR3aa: CASSPGLAETGELFF; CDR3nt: TGTGCCAGCAGCCCTGGACTAGCGGAGACCGGGGAGCTGTTTTTT
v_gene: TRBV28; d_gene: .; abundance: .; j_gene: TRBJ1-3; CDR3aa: CASSLRGAGSGNTIYF; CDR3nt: TGTGCCAGCAGTTTACGGGGGGCTGGTTCTGGAAACACCATATATTTT
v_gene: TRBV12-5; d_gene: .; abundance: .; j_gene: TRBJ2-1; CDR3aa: CASARGGSYNEQFF; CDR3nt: TGTGCTAGTGCCCGTGGGGGCTCCTACAATGAGCAGTTCTTC
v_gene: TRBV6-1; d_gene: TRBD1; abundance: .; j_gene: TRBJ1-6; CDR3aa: CASSEVGTGGYGSPLHF; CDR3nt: TGTGCCAGCAGTGAAGTGGGGACAGGGGGCTATGGCTCACCCCTCCACTTT
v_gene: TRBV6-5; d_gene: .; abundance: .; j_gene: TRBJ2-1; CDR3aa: CASSPGQIYNEQFF; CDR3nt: TGTGCCAGCAGCCCCGGACAGATCTACAATGAGCAGTTCTTC
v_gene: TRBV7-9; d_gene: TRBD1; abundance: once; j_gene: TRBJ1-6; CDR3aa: CASRDRGGSPLHF; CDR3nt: TGTGCCAGCAGGGACAGGGGTGGGTCACCCCTCCACTTT
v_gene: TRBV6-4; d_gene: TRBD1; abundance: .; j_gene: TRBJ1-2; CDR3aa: CASSDSPVQGLYGYTF; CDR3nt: TGTGCCAGCAGTGACTCACCCGTACAGGGGCTCTATGGCTACACCTTC